This TCR beta chain emerged from a study of CD8 T cells in ankylosing spondylitis. One entry per CDR3 protein results from TCRdb running MiXCR on the 5' RACE reads. The sample comprises around 140,000 distinct CDR3 sequences, roughly 10% of which are singletons, and around 4.3% rests with the top ten. Whole-study results and caveats: Significantly higher representation of disease-linked clones was reported for matched ankylosing spondylitis synovial fluid. A motif of fewer than ten highly homologous TCR beta variants was seen as apparently characteristic of ankylosing spondylitis blood.

This clonotype was found many times. Its antigen remains unidentified. Trimming pared 2 bases from V and 0 bases from J, leaving 8 bases between. The CDR3 covers 15 residues. The gene calls are TRBV12-3 or TRBV12-4 and TRBJ2-1; a weak D match, TRBD1 (5 bases). The source material was blood, either unsorted or a sorted T cell fraction (not recorded which). The source of this sequence is a female donor with ankylosing spondylitis or in good health (not recorded which). The CDR3 reads CASSLSGYSYNEQFF. The CDR3 DNA reads TGTGCCAGCAGTTTATCAGGGTACTCCTACAATGAGCAGTTCTTC.